Below, one T cell receptor (beta chain) is given with its context. No antigen is known for it. Assay: immunoSEQ multiplex PCR; the TCRdb copy retains only in-frame clones and omits some. The data hold about 120,000 clones, with around 92% observed a single time. This record belongs to a study of CD4+ T cells in melanoma. Study results and limitations: In melanoma, neoantigen-specific CD4+ T cells reportedly differed in differentiation state.

This CDR3 has 15 residues. Germline V gives CDR1 SNHLY, CDR2 FYNNEI. With 2 bases clipped from V and 4 bases from J, the junction kept 5 bases outside the gene matches. The J gene is TRBJ2-5, the V gene TRBV2, with TRBD2 matching 9 bases. This receptor was taken from a human donor with melanoma. Source material: peripheral blood. CDR3 amino acids: CASSERASGAETQYF. DNA of the CDR3: TGTGCCAGCAGTGAACGGGCTAGCGGGGCAGAGACCCAGTACTTC.